This T cell receptor (beta chain) emerged from a study of control samples from healthy donors and cancer patients (dated by TCRdb to 2020 to 2021). A note on this clone: The antigen it recognizes is unknown. Per-nucleotide qualities are absent, and no much larger clonotype sits a single base away.

Receptor amplification or capture employed the immunoSEQ multiplex PCR assay. Here the immuneACCESS table is served through TCRdb, limited to in-frame sequences with V and J called. Missing clones are a known gap in these copies; in checked studies unresolved V genes cover under half, and the rest lacks a known reason. In this sample the table shows approximately 150,000 clones, roughly 95% of which occur a single time. The biggest ten clones account for under 1.2% of the sample. Relative to germline, V is missing 6 bases and J is missing 1 base, with 8 bases of the junction outside any gene match. CDR1 and CDR2, per the germline V gene, are MNHEY and SVGAGI. The CDR3, cysteine through phenylalanine, is 15 amino acids long. Only CDR3 DNA is held: 45 bases, read in frame from base 1.

This receptor chain uses TRBV6-5 and TRBJ1-1; 7 bases in the middle match TRBD1. Sequencing was performed on blood. This receptor was obtained from a woman aged 30 to 39 in good health. The nucleotides are TGTGCCAGCAGCCTATCGACAGGGACGAACACTGAAGCTTTCTTT. It translates to CASSLSTGTNTEAFF.